A single T cell receptor (beta chain) is shown here with its context. Its target is unknown. This entry belongs to a study of T cell clonotyping in hematopoietic cell transplantation. Blood collection times were about day -28 and days 30, 100, 180 posttransplant. The length of the CDR3 is 14 residues. CDR1 is MDHEN, CDR2 SYDVKM, per germline. V dropped 6 bases and J dropped 11 bases, with 20 bases sitting between them. Clones were read by immunoSEQ multiplex PCR, and TCRdb kept only the in-frame ones, dropping some. The top ten hold approximately 48% of the sample, which has approximately 5,700 clones, roughly 90% seen once. Notes on the study in general: Broader posttransplant TCR repertoire diversity was predicted by graft donor and pretransplant recipient Inverse Simpson Index values. At the given depth, recipient repertoires were over 95% de novo clonotypes.

Sample: peripheral blood mononuclear cells, taken 100 days after allogeneic stem cell transplant. The clonotype originates from a female patient between 50 and 60 years old who had an allogeneic stem cell transplant from an unrelated donor, so T cells may come from the graft donor. Some clones in this sample may be carry-over from other donors' samples. This chain joins TRBV28 and TRBJ1-5; D not certain. The CDR3 coding sequence is TGTGCCAGCAGCGGAGGGTCTACCGTTTTAGCCCAGCATTTT. Translation gives CASSGGSTVLAQHF.